This record covers a single T cell receptor beta chain. Its specificity is not known. The CDR3 spans 13 residues. Looked up from germline, CDR1 is SGHAT and CDR2 is FQNNGV. The data were taken from a study of CXCR3-negative and CXCR3-positive naive CD8 T cells. Study-wide points: Memory cells differed in TRBV-TRBJ usage, but naive CXCR3-negative and CXCR3-positive cells had similar usage. Hydrophobicity of TRB CDR3s was greater in CXCR3-positive naive cells than in CXCR3-negative naive cells.

The TRB libraries of cDNA were built by UMI-labeled 5' RACE. Following a re-call of the 5' RACE reads, TCRdb has one entry per CDR3 protein and lacks DNA. In total, the table holds some 120,000 distinct CDR3 sequences. CD8+ T cell subsets were each sorted in triplicate, about 330,000 cells apiece. The sample taken for sequencing was naive CXCR3+ CD8+ T cells from blood. Subset indicated: CD45RO-CCR7+CD27+CD95- naive CD8+ T cells expressing CXCR3 (TNR3+). The clonotype comes from a human donor in good health. Some clones in this sample may be carry-over from other donors' samples. V is TRBV11-2 and J is TRBJ1-2; TCRdb picks TRBD1, but there is no DNA to check that call. The CDR3 loop is CASSPTGGYGYTF.